The 32 T cell receptor beta chains below were found in one sample sequenced in a study of shared clonotypes between healthy human individuals. Produced via immunoSEQ multiplex PCR; TCRdb's table is partial and in-frame only. The table records some 200,000 clones, approximately 65% of them present only once. Sequenced sample: memory CD4+ T cells sorted from blood. Specified subset: CD45RA-negative fraction. These receptors were taken from a man between 25 and 39 years old in good health.

A remark on this clone: This same CDR3 is encoded by further DNA sequences in the sample. V usage is TRBV11-2 and J usage is TRBJ2-3; the match to TRBD2 covers 7 bases. The trim removed 4 bases at V and 3 bases at J, leaving 4 bases unmatched. The CDR3 is made up of 14 amino acids. Germline V lookup: CDR1 SGHAT, CDR2 FQNNGV. CDR3 in DNA: TGTGCCAGCAGCTCCACGGGGGGTACAGATACGCAGTATTTT. The encoded protein is CASSSTGGTDTQYF. Supplemented by reference TRBV11-2 and TRBJ2-3, the full variable domain reads EAGVAQSPRYKIIEKRQSVAFWCNPISGHATLYWYQQILGQGPKLLIQFQNNGVVDDSQLPKDRFSAERLKGVDSTLKIQPAKLEDSAVYLCASSSTGGTDTQYFGPGTRLTVL.

The rearrangement uses TRBV13 and TRBJ2-5; tentative D call: TRBD2 (6 bases). The CDR3 is 14 residues long. Germline V gene lookup returns CDR1 PRHDT and CDR2 FYEKMQ (reference sequence). Deletions cut 4 bases from V and 5 bases from J, with 14 bases between. The CDR3 DNA reads as TGTGCCAGCAGCTATCGACAAGGAGGGGAGACCCAGTACTTC. Amino acids: CASSYRQGGETQYF.

This sequence joins TRBV11-2 and TRBJ2-1; TRBD2 aligns across 13 bases. This CDR3 has 16 amino acids. J was trimmed by 9 bases and V by 4 bases; bases with no gene match: 9. Germline-derived CDR1 and CDR2 are SGHAT and FQNNGV. The DNA for the CDR3 is TGTGCCAGCAGCTCAGGGACTAGCGGGGCCCTGGGTGAGCAGTTCTTC. Its translation is CASSSGTSGALGEQFF. The variable domain in full, with the rest retrieved from reference TRBV11-2 and TRBJ2-1, is EAGVAQSPRYKIIEKRQSVAFWCNPISGHATLYWYQQILGQGPKLLIQFQNNGVVDDSQLPKDRFSAERLKGVDSTLKIQPAKLEDSAVYLCASSSGTSGALGEQFFGPGTRLTVL.

With respect to this clone: Other DNA sequences of this sample code for an identical CDR3. V and J are TRBV5-1 and TRBJ2-1, with D maybe TRBD1 (6 bases). V was clipped by 5 bases and J by 7 bases, with 22 bases between them. This CDR3 region has 16 residues. Germline V gives CDR1 SGHRS, CDR2 YFSETQ. The DNA for the CDR3 is TGCGCCAGCAGGCCGAGGGAAGTACAGGGTGGTAATGAGCAGTTCTTC. This codes for CASRPREVQGGNEQFF. Combining the CDR3 with reference TRBV5-1 and TRBJ2-1 gives the whole variable domain KAGVTQTPRYLIKTRGQQVTLSCSPISGHRSVSWYQQTPGQGLQFLFEYFSETQRNKGNFPGRFSGRQFSNSRSEMNVSTLELGDSALYLCASRPREVQGGNEQFFGPGTRLTVL.

This clone has just a few counts. This sequence joins TRBV7-2 and TRBJ1-1; no firm D call. V was clipped by 2 bases and J by 3 bases, with 10 bases between them. Germline V gene sequence: CDR1 SGHTA, CDR2 FQGNSA. The CDR3 spans 14 residues. For the CDR3, the DNA is TGTGCCAGCAGCTTAAGTGCCCAGGACACTGAAGCTTTCTTT. It specifies CASSLSAQDTEAFF. Full variable domain (rest looked up from reference TRBV7-2 and TRBJ1-1): GAGVSQSPSNKVTEKGKDVELRCDPISGHTALYWYRQSLGQGLEFLIYFQGNSAPDKSGLPSDRFSAERTGGSVSTLTIQRTQQEDSAVYLCASSLSAQDTEAFFGQGTRLTVV.

This chain uses TRBV2 with TRBJ2-3; D call uncertain. CDR1 SNHLY and CDR2 FYNNEI come from the germline V gene. V lost 4 bases and J lost 2, with 13 bases in between. The CDR3 has 15 amino acids. This CDR3 reads CASSVLGSPTDTQYF. The CDR3 coding sequence is TGTGCCAGCAGTGTATTAGGGTCCCCCACAGATACGCAGTATTTT.

This clone was seen more than once but under ten times. V is TRBV5-6 and J is TRBJ2-2, with D unclear. Germline loops: CDR1 SGHDT, CDR2 YYEEEE. This CDR3 comprises 13 residues. Trimming left V 2 bases short and J 5 bases short, with 7 bases between. The CDR3 spells CASSFGYTGELFF. As DNA, the CDR3 is TGTGCCAGCAGCTTCGGGTATACCGGGGAGCTGTTTTTT. The whole variable domain, remainder taken from reference TRBV5-6 and TRBJ2-2, is DAGVTQSPTHLIKTRGQQVTLRCSPKSGHDTVSWYQQALGQGPQFIFQYYEEEERQRGNFPDRFSGHQFPNYSSELNVNALLLGDSALYLCASSFGYTGELFFGEGSRLTVL.

The chain has TRBV6-6 and TRBJ1-4; tentative D call: TRBD1 (6 bases). The CDR3 totals 13 residues. Germline assignment: CDR1 MNHNY and CDR2 SVGAGI (reference sequence). V was shortened by 5 bases and J by 10 bases, with 14 bases between the two germline ends. The CDR3 DNA reads as TGTGCCAGCAGTGAGAACAGGGATGGAAAACTGTTTTTT. Translation gives CASSENRDGKLFF.

V and J are TRBV5-1 and TRBJ2-2, with 8 bases lining up with TRBD1. The CDR3 length is 16 residues. Germline CDR1 SGHRS, CDR2 YFSETQ. The J segment lost 1 base and the V segment lost 4 bases, leaving 6 bases of the junction unmatched. CDR3 DNA sequence: TGCGCCAGCAGCGGTCCGGGACAGGAGAACACCGGGGAGCTGTTTTTT. This codes for CASSGPGQENTGELFF.

The genes are TRBV18 and TRBJ2-1, with a weak D call TRBD2 (5 bases). Germline-derived CDR1 and CDR2 are KGHSH and LQKENI. This CDR3 contains 16 residues. Trimming shortened V by 4 bases and J by 4 bases, and 17 bases separated the two germline ends. CDR3 residues: CASSLHVGGQYNEQFF. The CDR3 nucleotides read TGTGCCAGCTCACTCCATGTGGGCGGGCAATACAATGAGCAGTTCTTC.

CDR3 region: CASSPARVGDTEAFF. The CDR3 coding sequence is TGTGCCAGCAGCCCCGCACGGGTGGGCGACACTGAAGCTTTCTTT. This chain connects TRBV7-9 to TRBJ1-1; D ambiguous. Germline-derived CDR1 and CDR2 are SEHNR and FQNEAQ (reference sequence). The CDR3 length is 15 residues. Trimming cost V 5 bases and J 3 bases, with 16 bases left between them.

This clone was seen a single time. The chain joins TRBV29-1 to TRBJ2-1, with D perhaps matching TRBD2 (7 bases). V lost 3 bases and J lost 6, with 15 bases in between. The CDR3 contains 14 residues. Per germline, CDR1 SQVTM and CDR2 ANQGSEA. CDR3 in DNA: TGCAGCGTTGAGGGGGGGCGTGGGGCCAATGAGCAGTTCTTC. It encodes CSVEGGRGANEQFF.

V is TRBV6-1 and J is TRBJ1-1; D is possibly TRBD1 (5 bases). The CDR3 consists of 12 residues. Germline-derived CDR1 and CDR2 are MNHNS and SASEGT. The V gene lost 8 bases and the J gene lost 3 bases, with 10 bases spanning the gap. CDR3 amino acids: CASGARYTEAFF. In DNA, the CDR3 is TGTGCCAGCGGGGCCAGATACACTGAAGCTTTCTTT.

The chain couples TRBV4-3 to TRBJ1-4; D remains ambiguous. Germline V gene data show CDR1 as LGHNA and CDR2 as YSLEER. Between the trimmed V and J ends, which lost 1 base and 4 bases, there was a span of 7 bases. This CDR3 has 14 residues. Here the CDR3 DNA reads TGCGCCAGCAGCCAAGTGGGAGGTAATGAAAAACTGTTTTTT. It specifies CASSQVGGNEKLFF.

The V call is TRBV28, the J call TRBJ1-1; D unresolved. The CDR3 runs to 16 residues. V shed 3 bases and J shed 1 base, with 15 bases lying between them. Germline V gene lookup returns CDR1 MDHEN and CDR2 SYDVKM. CDR3 bases: TGTGCCAGCAGTTTCTTCGGCAGAGCGGGGAACACTGAAGCTTTCTTT. Protein: CASSFFGRAGNTEAFF.

The chain uses TRBV6-5 and TRBJ1-1; D uncertain. There are 14 residues in the CDR3. Germline-derived CDR1 and CDR2 are MNHEY and SVGAGI. V dropped 6 bases and J dropped 4 bases, with 15 bases sitting between them. CDR3 amino acids: CASSQPGVITEAFF. Here the CDR3 DNA reads TGTGCCAGCAGCCAACCCGGGGTTATCACTGAAGCTTTCTTT.

The rearrangement uses TRBV7-9 and TRBJ2-5, with D perhaps TRBD2 (5 bases). V lost 2 bases and J lost 5, with 18 bases in between. Germline V gene sequence: CDR1 SEHNR, CDR2 FQNEAQ (reference sequence). There are 16 residues in the CDR3. CDR3 residues: CASSLSSWARGETQYF. The CDR3 region has the DNA TGTGCCAGCAGCTTATCGAGCTGGGCGAGAGGGGAGACCCAGTACTTC.

The CDR3 reads CASSRLGSTDTQYF. The CDR3 nucleotides read TGCGCCAGCAGTCGTCTCGGGAGCACAGATACGCAGTATTTT. The gene calls are TRBV5-1 and TRBJ2-3; D remains unclear. The V gene lost 5 bases and the J gene lost 0 bases, with 10 bases spanning the gap. CDR1 and CDR2 from the germline V gene are SGHRS and YFSETQ. This CDR3 has 14 residues.

The chain has TRBV29-1 and TRBJ2-1; TRBD1 is a possible D gene (5 bases). V lost 7 bases and J 7 bases, leaving 14 bases between the germline ends. The V gene's germline CDR1 is SQVTM and CDR2 ANQGSEA. This CDR3 contains 12 residues. The CDR3 is CSAAPTGNEQFF. The CDR3 region has the DNA TGCAGCGCAGCCCCCACAGGTAATGAGCAGTTCTTC.

This clone has more than one count but fewer than ten. This chain uses TRBV4-2 with TRBJ2-7; a possible D gene is TRBD2 (5 bases). V lost 0 bases and J 0 bases, leaving 9 bases between the germline ends. Germline lookup yields CDR1 LGHNA and CDR2 YNFKEQ. This CDR3 is built from 15 residues. The CDR3 protein is CASSQEGRGSYEQYF. CDR3 bases: TGTGCCAGCAGCCAAGAGGGTCGGGGCTCCTACGAGCAGTACTTC.

The V gene is TRBV6-1, the J gene TRBJ2-3; 8 bases agree with TRBD1. From germline, CDR1 is MNHNS and CDR2 SASEGT. The CDR3 has 15 amino acids. The trim removed 5 bases at V and 2 bases at J, leaving 6 bases unmatched. CDR3 in DNA: TGTGCCAGCAGTCTGGACAGGGCGTACACAGATACGCAGTATTTT. It yields the protein CASSLDRAYTDTQYF.

The chain employs TRBV18 and TRBJ2-1; 7 bases align to TRBD2. CDR1 and CDR2 from the germline V gene are KGHSH and LQKENI. The CDR3 is 16 amino acids. J lost 3 bases, V lost 3 bases, and 8 bases had no gene match. The DNA for the CDR3 is TGTGCCAGCTCACCCGGGGGTAGCGGGTTCTACAATGAGCAGTTCTTC. It encodes CASSPGGSGFYNEQFF.

A single count supports this clone. V usage is TRBV29-1 and J usage is TRBJ2-4, with D tentatively TRBD2 (6 bases). Trimming pared 6 bases from V and 1 base from J, leaving 16 bases between. The CDR3 contains 15 residues. The germline V gene has CDR1 SQVTM and CDR2 ANQGSEA. CDR3 loop: CSVGGQGFAKNIQYF. The CDR3 DNA reads TGCAGCGTAGGAGGGCAGGGCTTTGCCAAAAACATTCAGTACTTC.

The V gene is TRBV7-9, the J gene TRBJ2-3; 10 bases match TRBD2. J lost 5 bases, V lost 1 base, and 6 bases had no gene match. CDR1 is SEHNR, CDR2 FQNEAQ, per germline (reference sequence). This CDR3 is built from 16 residues. Here the CDR3 DNA reads TGTGCCAGCAGCTTAGGTGGAGCGGGAGGGCTAGATACGCAGTATTTT. Its translation is CASSLGGAGGLDTQYF.

The chain uses TRBV5-4 and TRBJ2-1; tentative D call: TRBD1 (7 bases). The CDR3 is 14 amino acids. V was shortened by 0 bases and J by 9 bases, with 13 bases between the two germline ends. Germline CDR1 is SGHNT and CDR2 is YYREEE (reference sequence). The CDR3 region has the DNA TGTGCCAGCAGCTTGGGACAGGGAGGCGGTGAGCAGTTCTTC. Translated, it gives CASSLGQGGGEQFF. Supplemented by reference TRBV5-4 and TRBJ2-1, the full variable domain reads ETGVTQSPTHLIKTRGQQVTLRCSSQSGHNTVSWYQQALGQGPQFIFQYYREEENGRGNFPPRFSGLQFPNYSSELNVNALELDDSALYLCASSLGQGGGEQFFGPGTRLTVL.

The genes are TRBV5-4 and TRBJ2-7; TRBD2 aligns across 9 bases. The CDR3 is 16 residues long. Germline CDR1 reads SGHNT; CDR2 reads YYREEE (reference sequence). The ends lost 5 bases at V and 4 bases at J; junction bases unmatched: 13. The CDR3 nucleotides are TGTGCCAGCAGACCCCAGTTAGCGGGAGTGGGATACGAGCAGTACTTC. It specifies CASRPQLAGVGYEQYF.

This chain uses TRBV10-2 with TRBJ1-2; 9 bases fit TRBD1. The CDR3 is made up of 12 amino acids. The trim removed 8 bases at V and 9 bases at J, leaving 7 bases unmatched. CDR1 and CDR2 (germline): WSHSY, SAAADI. The CDR3 is CASGTGMGSYTF. The CDR3 DNA reads as TGCGCCAGCGGGACAGGGATGGGGAGCTACACCTTC.

This clone came up a few times. The DNA of the CDR3 is TGTGCCAGCAGCAAGACAGGGGTGTACAATGAGCAGTTCTTC. Translation: CASSKTGVYNEQFF. The chain joins TRBV6-5 to TRBJ2-1; TRBD1 aligns across 8 bases. V shed 6 bases, J shed 4 bases, and the junction held 5 bases outside the gene matches. Germline assignment: CDR1 MNHEY and CDR2 SVGAGI. The CDR3 runs to 14 residues.

V is TRBV7-8 and J is TRBJ2-1, with TRBD2 matching 7 bases. The CDR3 length is 13 residues. Germline values: CDR1 SGHVS, CDR2 FQNEAQ. J lost 15 bases, V lost 5 bases, and 13 bases had no gene match. The chain's CDR3 is CASSPTWGGDSFF. CDR3 bases: TGTGCCAGCAGCCCCACGTGGGGGGGGGACTCGTTCTTC.

The rearrangement links TRBV7-2 to TRBJ2-7; D is tentatively TRBD1 or TRBD2 (5 bases each). Trimming shortened V by 1 base and J by 6 bases, and 10 bases separated the two germline ends. CDR3 length: 13 residues. Germline CDR1 is SGHTA and CDR2 is FQGNSA. CDR3 residues: CASSLDEGFEQYF. The CDR3, as DNA: TGTGCCAGCAGCTTAGATGAGGGGTTCGAGCAGTACTTC.

The chain uses TRBV7-2 and TRBJ2-2; TRBD1 agrees at 8 bases. The CDR3 length is 15 residues. Trimming at V came to 5 bases and at J to 5 bases, leaving 7 bases not matched to a gene. Per the germline V gene, CDR1 is SGHTA and CDR2 is FQGNSA. In nucleotides, the CDR3 is TGTGCCAGCAGCACAACAGGGGGAGTTACCGGGGAGCTGTTTTTT. Translating it yields CASSTTGGVTGELFF. Drawing the rest from reference TRBV7-2 and TRBJ2-2, the complete variable domain is GAGVSQSPSNKVTEKGKDVELRCDPISGHTALYWYRQSLGQGLEFLIYFQGNSAPDKSGLPSDRFSAERTGGSVSTLTIQRTQQEDSAVYLCASSTTGGVTGELFFGEGSRLTVL.

The rearrangement uses TRBV28 and TRBJ2-5; D not certain. CDR3 length: 13 residues. V shed 6 bases and J shed 4 bases, with 12 bases lying between them. Germline CDR1 is MDHEN and CDR2 is SYDVKM. Here the CDR3 DNA reads TGTGCCAGCAGCCTCCCCCGTGGAGAGACCCAGTACTTC. As protein: CASSLPRGETQYF.